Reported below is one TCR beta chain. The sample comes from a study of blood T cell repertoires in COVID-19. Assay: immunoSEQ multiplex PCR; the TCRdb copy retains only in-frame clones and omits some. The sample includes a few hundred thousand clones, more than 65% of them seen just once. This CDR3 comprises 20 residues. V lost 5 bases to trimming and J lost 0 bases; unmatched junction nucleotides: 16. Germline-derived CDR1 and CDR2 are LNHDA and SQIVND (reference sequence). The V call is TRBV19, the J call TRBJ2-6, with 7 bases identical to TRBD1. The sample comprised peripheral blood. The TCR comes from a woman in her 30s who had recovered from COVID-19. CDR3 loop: CASSAEQTGTASSGANVLTF. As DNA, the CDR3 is TGTGCCAGTAGTGCCGAACAAACCGGGACAGCGAGCTCTGGGGCCAACGTCCTGACTTTC.